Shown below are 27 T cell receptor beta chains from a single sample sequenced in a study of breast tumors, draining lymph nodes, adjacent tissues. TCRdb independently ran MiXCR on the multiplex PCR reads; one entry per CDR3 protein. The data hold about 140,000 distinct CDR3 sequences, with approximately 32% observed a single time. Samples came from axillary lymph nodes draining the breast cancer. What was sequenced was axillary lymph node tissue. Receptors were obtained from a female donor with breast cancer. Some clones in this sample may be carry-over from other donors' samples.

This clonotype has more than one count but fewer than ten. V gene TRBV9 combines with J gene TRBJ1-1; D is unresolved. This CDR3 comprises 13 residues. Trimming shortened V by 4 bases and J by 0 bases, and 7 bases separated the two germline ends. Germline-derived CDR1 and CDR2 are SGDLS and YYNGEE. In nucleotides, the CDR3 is TGTGCCAGCAGCTTCCAGTTGAACACTGAAGCTTTCTTT. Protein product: CASSFQLNTEAFF.

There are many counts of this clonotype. The CDR3 sequence is CAWNRDTLITTYGYTF. The CDR3 DNA sequence: TGTGCCTGGAATCGGGACACGTTAATTACAACCTATGGCTACACCTTC. The chain is built from TRBV30 and TRBJ1-2, with D perhaps matching TRBD1 (6 bases). Trimming shortened V by 4 bases and J by 4 bases, and 22 bases separated the two germline ends. This CDR3 is built from 16 residues. Germline assignment: CDR1 GTSNPN and CDR2 SVGIG (reference sequence).

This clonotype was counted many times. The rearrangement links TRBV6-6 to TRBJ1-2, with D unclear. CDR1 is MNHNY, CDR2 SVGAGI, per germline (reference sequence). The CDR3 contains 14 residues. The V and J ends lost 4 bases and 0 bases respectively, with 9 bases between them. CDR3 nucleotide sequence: TGTGCCAGCAGTTCCGCTGCTTCTAACTATGGCTACACCTTC. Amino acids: CASSSAASNYGYTF.

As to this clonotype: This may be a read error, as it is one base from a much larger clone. CDR3 residues: CASTPFGTGPCEQYV. The CDR3 nucleotides read TGTGCCAGCACTCCTTTTGGGACAGGGCCCTGCGAGCAGTACGTC. The rearrangement joins TRBV6-5 to TRBJ2-7, with 9 nucleotides matching TRBD1. Germline CDR1 MNHEY, CDR2 SVGAGI. J was trimmed by 6 bases and V by 7 bases; bases with no gene match: 13. This CDR3 region has 15 residues.

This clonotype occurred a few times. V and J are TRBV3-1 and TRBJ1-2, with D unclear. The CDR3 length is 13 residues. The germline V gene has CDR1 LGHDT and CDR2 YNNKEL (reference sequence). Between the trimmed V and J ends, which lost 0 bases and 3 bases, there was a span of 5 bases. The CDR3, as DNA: TGTGCCAGCAGCCAAGACTGGTACTATGGCTACACCTTC. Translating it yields CASSQDWYYGYTF.

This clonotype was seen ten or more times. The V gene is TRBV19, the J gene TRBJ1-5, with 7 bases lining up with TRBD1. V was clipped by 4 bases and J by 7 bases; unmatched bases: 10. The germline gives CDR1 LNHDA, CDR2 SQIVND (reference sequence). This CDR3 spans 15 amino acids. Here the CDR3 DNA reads TGTGCCAGTAGTACCCGACAGGGTGGGTTGCAGCCCCAGCATTTT. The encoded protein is CASSTRQGGLQPQHF.

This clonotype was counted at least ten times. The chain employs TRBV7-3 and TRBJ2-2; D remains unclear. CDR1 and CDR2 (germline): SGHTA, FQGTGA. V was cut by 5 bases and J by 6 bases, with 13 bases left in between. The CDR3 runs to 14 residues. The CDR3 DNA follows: TGTGCCAGCAGCGTTTCATCTGTCGCCGGGGAGCTGTTTTTT. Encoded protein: CASSVSSVAGELFF. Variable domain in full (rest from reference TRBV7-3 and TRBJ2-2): GAGVSQTPSNKVTEKGKYVELRCDPISGHTALYWYRQSLGQGPEFLIYFQGTGAADDSGLPNDRFFAVRPEGSVSTLKIQRTERGDSAVYLCASSVSSVAGELFFGEGSRLTVL.

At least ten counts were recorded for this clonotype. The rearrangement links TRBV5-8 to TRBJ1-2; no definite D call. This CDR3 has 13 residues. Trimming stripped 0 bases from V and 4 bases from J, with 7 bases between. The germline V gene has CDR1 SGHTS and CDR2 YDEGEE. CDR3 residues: CASSLDVGYGYTF. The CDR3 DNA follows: TGTGCCAGCAGCTTGGACGTGGGCTATGGCTACACCTTC. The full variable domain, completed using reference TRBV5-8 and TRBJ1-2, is EAGVTQSPTHLIKTRGQQATLRCSPISGHTSVYWYQQALGLGLQFLLWYDEGEERNRGNFPPRFSGRQFPNYSSELNVNALELEDSALYLCASSLDVGYGYTFGSGTRLTVV.

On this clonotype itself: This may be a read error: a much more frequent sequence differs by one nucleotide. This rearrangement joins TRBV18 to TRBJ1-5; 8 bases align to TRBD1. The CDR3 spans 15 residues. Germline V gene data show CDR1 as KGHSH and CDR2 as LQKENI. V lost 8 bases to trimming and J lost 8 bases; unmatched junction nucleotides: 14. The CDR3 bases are TGTGCCAGCCCACAAAAACAGGGGGGCGCAGAGCCCCAGCATTTT. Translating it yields CASPQKQGGAEPQHF.

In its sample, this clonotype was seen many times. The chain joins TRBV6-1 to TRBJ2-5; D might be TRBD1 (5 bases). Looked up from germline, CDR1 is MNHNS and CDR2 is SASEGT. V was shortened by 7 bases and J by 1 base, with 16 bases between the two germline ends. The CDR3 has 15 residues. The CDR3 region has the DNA TGTGCCAGCACCAAAATACCCAGGGCCCAAGAGACCCAGTACTTC. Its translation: CASTKIPRAQETQYF.

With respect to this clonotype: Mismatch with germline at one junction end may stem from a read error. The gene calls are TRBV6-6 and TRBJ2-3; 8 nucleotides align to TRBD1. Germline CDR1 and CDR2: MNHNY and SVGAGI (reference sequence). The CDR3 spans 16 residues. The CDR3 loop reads CASSHSSDRDTGTQYF. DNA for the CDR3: TGTGCCAGCAGTCACTCTTCGGACAGGGACACAGGTACGCAGTATTTT.

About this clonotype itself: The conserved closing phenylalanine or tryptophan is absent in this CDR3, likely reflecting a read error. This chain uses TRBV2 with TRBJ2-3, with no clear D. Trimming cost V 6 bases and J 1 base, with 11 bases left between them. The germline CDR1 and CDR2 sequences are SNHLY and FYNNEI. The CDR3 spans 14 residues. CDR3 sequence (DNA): TGTGCCAGCAGCAGAATGATGGGCACAGATACGCAGTATTCT. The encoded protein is CASSRMMGTDTQYS.

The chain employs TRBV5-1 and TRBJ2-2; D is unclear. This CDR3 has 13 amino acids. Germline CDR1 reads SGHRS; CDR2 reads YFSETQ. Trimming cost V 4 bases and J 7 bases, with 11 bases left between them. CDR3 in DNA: TGCGCCAGCAGCCCCCCTTCTGACGGGGAGCTGTTTTTT. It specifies CASSPPSDGELFF.

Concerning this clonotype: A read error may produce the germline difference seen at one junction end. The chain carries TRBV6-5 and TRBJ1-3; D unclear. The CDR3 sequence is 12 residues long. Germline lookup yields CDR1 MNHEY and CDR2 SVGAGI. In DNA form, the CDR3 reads TGTGCCAGCCTGAGCTCTGGAGACACCATATATTTT. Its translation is CASLSSGDTIYF.

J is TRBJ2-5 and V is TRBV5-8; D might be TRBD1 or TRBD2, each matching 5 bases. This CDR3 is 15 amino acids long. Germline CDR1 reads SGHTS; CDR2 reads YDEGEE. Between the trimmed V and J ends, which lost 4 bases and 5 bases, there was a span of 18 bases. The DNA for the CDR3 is TGTGCCAGCAGCCGGACGACAGCGACGGGGGAGACCCAGTACTTC. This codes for CASSRTTATGETQYF. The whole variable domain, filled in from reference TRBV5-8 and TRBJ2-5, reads EAGVTQSPTHLIKTRGQQATLRCSPISGHTSVYWYQQALGLGLQFLLWYDEGEERNRGNFPPRFSGRQFPNYSSELNVNALELEDSALYLCASSRTTATGETQYFGPGTRLLVL.

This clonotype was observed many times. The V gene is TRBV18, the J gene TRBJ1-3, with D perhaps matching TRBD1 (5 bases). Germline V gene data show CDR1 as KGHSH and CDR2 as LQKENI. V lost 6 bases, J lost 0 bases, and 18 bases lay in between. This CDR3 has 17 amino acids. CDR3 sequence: CASSRVTEFSSGNTIYF. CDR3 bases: TGTGCCAGCTCCCGAGTGACAGAATTCAGCTCTGGAAACACCATATATTTT.

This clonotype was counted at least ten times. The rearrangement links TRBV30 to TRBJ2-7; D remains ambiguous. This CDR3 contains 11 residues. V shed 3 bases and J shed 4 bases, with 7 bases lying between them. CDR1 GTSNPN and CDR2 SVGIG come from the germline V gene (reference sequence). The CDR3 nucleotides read TGTGCCTGGAGGGAACGTTACGAGCAGTACTTC. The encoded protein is CAWRERYEQYF.

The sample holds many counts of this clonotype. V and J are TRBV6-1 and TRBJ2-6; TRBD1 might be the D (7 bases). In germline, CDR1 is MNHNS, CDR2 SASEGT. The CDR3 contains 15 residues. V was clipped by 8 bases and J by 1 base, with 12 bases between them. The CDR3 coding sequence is TGTGCCAGCTGGGCAGGGGGGTCTGGGGCCAACGTCCTGACTTTC. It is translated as CASWAGGSGANVLTF.

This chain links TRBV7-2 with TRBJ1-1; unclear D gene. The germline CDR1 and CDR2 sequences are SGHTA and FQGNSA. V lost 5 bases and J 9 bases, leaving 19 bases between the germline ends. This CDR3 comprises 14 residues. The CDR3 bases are TGTGCCAGCAGCACGGACGGTCTAATCGCGAAAGCTTTCTTT. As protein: CASSTDGLIAKAFF.

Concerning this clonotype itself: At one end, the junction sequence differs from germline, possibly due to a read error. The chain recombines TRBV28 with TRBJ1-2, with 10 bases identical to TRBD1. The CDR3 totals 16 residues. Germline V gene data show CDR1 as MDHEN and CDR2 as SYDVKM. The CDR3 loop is CASSAGTGASVNGYAF. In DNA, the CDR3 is TGTGCCAGCAGTGCCGGGACAGGGGCTTCAGTTAATGGCTACGCCTTC.

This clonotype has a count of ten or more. The CDR3 DNA sequence: TGTGCCAGCACCACCCCGGGGAGAGAGACCCAGTACTTC. Translated, it gives CASTTPGRETQYF. This chain joins TRBV27 and TRBJ2-5, with D perhaps matching TRBD2 (5 bases). V was cut by 7 bases and J by 4 bases, with 13 bases left in between. The CDR3 is 13 residues long. The germline V gene has CDR1 MNHEY and CDR2 SMNVEV (reference sequence).

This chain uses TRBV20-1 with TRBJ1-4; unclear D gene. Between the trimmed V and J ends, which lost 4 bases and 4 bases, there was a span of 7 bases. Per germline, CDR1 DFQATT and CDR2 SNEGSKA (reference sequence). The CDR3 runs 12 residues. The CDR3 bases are TGCAGTGCTACGGACCGTAATGAAAAACTGTTTTTT. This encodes CSATDRNEKLFF.

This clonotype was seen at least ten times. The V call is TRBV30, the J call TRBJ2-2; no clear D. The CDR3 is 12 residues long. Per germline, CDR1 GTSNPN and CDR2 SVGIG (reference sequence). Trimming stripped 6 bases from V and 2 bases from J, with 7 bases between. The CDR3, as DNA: TGTGCCTGTCCTGGTAACACCGGGGAGCTGTTTTTT. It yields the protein CACPGNTGELFF.

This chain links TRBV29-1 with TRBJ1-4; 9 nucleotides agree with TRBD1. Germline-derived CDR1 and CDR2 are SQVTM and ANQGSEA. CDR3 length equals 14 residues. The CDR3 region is CNVQGGQGTKKLFF. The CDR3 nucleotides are TGCAACGTCCAAGGGGGACAGGGTACGAAAAAACTGTTTTTT.

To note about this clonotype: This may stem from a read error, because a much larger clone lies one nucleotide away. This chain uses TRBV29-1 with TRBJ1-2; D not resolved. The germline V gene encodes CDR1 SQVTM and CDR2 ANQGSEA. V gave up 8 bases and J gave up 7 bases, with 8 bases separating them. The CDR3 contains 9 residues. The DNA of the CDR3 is TGCAGCACCGACCGTGGCTACACCTTC. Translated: CSTDRGYTF.

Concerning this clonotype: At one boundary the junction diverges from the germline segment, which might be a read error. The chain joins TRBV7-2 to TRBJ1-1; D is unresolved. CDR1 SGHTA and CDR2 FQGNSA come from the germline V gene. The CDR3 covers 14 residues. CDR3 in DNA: TGTGCCAGCAGCCTAGCAGGAGGGAGCGCTGAAGCTTTCTTT. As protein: CASSLAGGSAEAFF.

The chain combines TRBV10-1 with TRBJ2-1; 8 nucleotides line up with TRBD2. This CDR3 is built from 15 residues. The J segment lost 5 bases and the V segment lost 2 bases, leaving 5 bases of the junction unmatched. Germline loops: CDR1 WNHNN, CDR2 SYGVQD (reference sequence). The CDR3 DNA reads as TGCGCCAGCAGTGAGAGAGTTAGCGGGAACAATGAGCAGTTCTTC. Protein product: CASSERVSGNNEQFF.